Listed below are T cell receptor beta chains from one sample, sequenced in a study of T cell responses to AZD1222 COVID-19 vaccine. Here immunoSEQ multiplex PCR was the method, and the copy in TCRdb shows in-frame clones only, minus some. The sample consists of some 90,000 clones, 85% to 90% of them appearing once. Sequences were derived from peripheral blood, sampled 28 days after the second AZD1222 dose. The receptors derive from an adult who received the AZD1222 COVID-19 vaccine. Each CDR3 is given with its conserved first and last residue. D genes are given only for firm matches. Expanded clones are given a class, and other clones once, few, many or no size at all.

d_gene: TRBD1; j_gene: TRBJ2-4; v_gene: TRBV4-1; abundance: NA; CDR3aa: CASSRDSLAKNIQYF; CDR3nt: TGCGCCAGCAGCCGGGACAGCTTAGCCAAAAACATTCAGTACTTC
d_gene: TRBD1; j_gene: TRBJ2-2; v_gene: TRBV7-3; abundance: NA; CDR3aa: CASSLTGTGGADVPGELFF; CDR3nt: TGTGCCAGCAGCTTAACTGGGACAGGGGGCGCGGACGTCCCCGGGGAGCTGTTTTTT
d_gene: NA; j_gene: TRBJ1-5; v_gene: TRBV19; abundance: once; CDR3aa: CASSKNRAAGQPQHF; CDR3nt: TGTGCCAGTAGTAAGAACAGGGCGGCAGGTCAGCCCCAGCATTTT
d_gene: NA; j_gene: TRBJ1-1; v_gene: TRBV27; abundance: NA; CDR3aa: CATKGYDTEAFF; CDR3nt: TGTGCCACCAAGGGGTACGACACTGAAGCTTTCTTT
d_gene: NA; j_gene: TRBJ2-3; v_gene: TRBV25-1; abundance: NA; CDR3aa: CASSEYRTGTDTQYF; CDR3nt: TGTGCCAGCAGTGAATATAGAACCGGCACAGATACGCAGTATTTT
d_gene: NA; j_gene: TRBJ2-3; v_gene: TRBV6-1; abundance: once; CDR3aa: CASSEVTRPTDTQYF; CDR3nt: TGTGCCAGCAGTGAAGTCACCAGACCCACAGATACGCAGTATTTT
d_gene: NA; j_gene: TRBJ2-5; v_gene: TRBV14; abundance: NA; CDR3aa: CASSQAPQETQYF; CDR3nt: TGTGCCAGCAGCCAAGCTCCCCAAGAGACCCAGTACTTC
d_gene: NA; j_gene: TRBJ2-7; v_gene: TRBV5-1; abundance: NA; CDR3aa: CASSFKVSSPQQYF; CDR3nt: TGCGCCAGCAGCTTTAAAGTTTCGTCCCCCCAGCAGTACTTC
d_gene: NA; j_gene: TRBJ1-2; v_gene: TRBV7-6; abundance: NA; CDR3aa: CASSLAGPGQMPGYTF; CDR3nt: TGTGCCAGCAGCTTAGCGGGGCCCGGACAGATGCCTGGCTACACCTTC
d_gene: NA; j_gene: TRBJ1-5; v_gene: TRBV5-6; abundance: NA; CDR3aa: CASSKDSNQPQHF; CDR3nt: TGTGCCAGCAGCAAGGACAGCAATCAGCCCCAGCATTTT
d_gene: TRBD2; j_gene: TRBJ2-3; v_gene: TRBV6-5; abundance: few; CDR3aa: CASSYVSGGAADTQYF; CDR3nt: TGTGCCAGCAGTTACGTTAGCGGGGGGGCTGCAGATACGCAGTATTTT
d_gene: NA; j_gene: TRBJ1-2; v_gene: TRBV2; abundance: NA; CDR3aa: CASSMDLSNYGYTF; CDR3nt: TGTGCCAGCAGCATGGACCTATCTAACTATGGCTACACCTTC
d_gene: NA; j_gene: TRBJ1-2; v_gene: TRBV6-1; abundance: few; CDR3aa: CASSDGGLSYGYTF; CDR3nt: TGTGCCAGCAGTGATGGGGGGCTTAGCTATGGCTACACCTTC
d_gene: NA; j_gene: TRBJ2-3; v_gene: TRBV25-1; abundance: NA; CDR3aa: CASSERRVPDTQYF; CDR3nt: TGTGCCAGCAGTGAGCGTAGGGTCCCAGATACGCAGTATTTT
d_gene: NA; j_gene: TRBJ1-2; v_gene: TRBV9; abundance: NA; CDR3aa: CASSVGQYGYTF; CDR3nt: TGTGCCAGCAGCGTAGGCCAGTATGGCTACACCTTC
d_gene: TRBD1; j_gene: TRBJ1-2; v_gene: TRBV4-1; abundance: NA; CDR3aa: CASSQGDRFSAYGYTF; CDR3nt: TGCGCCAGCAGCCAGGGGGACAGGTTCAGTGCCTATGGCTACACCTTC
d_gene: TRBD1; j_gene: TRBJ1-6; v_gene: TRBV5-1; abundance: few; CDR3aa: CASSRTQGANSPLHF; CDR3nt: TGCGCCAGCAGCCGGACACAGGGGGCAAATTCACCCCTCCACTTT
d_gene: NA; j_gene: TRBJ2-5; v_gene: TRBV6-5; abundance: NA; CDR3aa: CASSYSGPGAETQYF; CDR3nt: TGTGCCAGCAGTTACTCCGGGCCCGGAGCGGAGACCCAGTACTTC
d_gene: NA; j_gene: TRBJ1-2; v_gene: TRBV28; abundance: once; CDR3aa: CASSGNLAGHYGYTF; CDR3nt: TGTGCCAGCAGTGGGAACCTAGCGGGACACTATGGCTACACCTTC
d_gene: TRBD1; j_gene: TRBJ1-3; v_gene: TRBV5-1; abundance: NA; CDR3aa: CASSRDRTGGNTIYF; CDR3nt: TGCGCCAGCAGCCGGGACCGGACAGGGGGAAACACCATATATTTT
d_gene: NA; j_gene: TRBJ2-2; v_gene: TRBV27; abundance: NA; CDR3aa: CASRWTVANTGELFF; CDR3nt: TGTGCCAGCAGGTGGACAGTAGCGAACACCGGGGAGCTGTTTTTT
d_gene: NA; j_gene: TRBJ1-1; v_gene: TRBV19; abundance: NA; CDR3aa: CASSSQVMNTEAFF; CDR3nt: TGTGCCAGTTCCTCACAGGTGATGAACACTGAAGCTTTCTTT
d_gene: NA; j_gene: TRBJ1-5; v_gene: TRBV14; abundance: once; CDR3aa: CASSSSEGQPQHF; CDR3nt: TGTGCCAGCAGCTCCTCCGAGGGTCAGCCCCAGCATTTT
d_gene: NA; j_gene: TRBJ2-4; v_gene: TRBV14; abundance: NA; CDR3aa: CASSHTSLGSGIQYF; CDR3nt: TGTGCCAGCAGCCACACTAGCCTTGGATCCGGCATTCAGTACTTC
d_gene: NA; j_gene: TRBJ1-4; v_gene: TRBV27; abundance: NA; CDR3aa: CASSYNRVTNEKLFF; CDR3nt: TGTGCCAGCAGTTACAACAGGGTTACTAATGAAAAACTGTTTTTT
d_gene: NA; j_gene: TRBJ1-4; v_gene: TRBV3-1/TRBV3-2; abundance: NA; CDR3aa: CASSREGGGGIEKLFF; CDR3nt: TGTGCCAGCAGCCGCGAGGGGGGAGGCGGTATAGAAAAACTGTTTTTT
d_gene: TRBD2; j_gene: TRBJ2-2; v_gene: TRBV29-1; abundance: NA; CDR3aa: CSVGTPVAGSNTGELFF; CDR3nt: TGCAGCGTTGGCACTCCAGTAGCGGGGAGTAACACCGGGGAGCTGTTTTTT
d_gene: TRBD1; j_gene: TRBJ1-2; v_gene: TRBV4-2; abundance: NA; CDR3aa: CASSQPGQARGYTF; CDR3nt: TGTGCCAGCAGCCAGCCTGGACAGGCGAGGGGCTACACCTTC
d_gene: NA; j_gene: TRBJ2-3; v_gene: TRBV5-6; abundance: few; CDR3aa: CASSLPPGQSTDTQYF; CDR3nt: TGTGCCAGCAGCTTACCCCCAGGGCAGAGCACAGATACGCAGTATTTT